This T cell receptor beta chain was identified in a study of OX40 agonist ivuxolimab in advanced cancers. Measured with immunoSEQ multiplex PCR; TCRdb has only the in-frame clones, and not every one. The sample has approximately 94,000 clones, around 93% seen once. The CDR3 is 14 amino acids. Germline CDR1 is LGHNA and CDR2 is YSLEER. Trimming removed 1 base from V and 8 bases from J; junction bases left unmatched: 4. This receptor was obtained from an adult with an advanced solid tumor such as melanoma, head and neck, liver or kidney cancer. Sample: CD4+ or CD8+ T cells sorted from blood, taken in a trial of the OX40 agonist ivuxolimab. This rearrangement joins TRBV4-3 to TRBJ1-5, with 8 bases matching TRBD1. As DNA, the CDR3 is TGCGCCAGCAGCCAAGGGACAGGGATTGAGCCCCAGCATTTT. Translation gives CASSQGTGIEPQHF.